The T cell receptor (beta chain) described here comes from a study of cytomegalovirus exposure and HLA in healthy donors. Whole-study results and caveats: It was reportedly the case that the classifier diagnosed cytomegalovirus status with high specificity and sensitivity. Later analysis identified a missense DCLRE1C variant that was linked to TCR beta V- and J-gene trimming.

Germline CDR1 SGHRS, CDR2 YFSETQ. The trim removed 4 bases at V and 2 bases at J, leaving 9 bases unmatched. This CDR3 is 15 amino acids long. As for this clone: Its antigen is undetermined.

PCR was performed using 60 Vbeta and 13 Jbeta primers. Authors' methods: In a later analysis, of around 83 million unique beta chains, approximately 10 million appeared in at least two donors. Generated by immunoSEQ multiplex PCR, the TCRdb table keeps only in-frame clones and is missing some. V and J calls and clone size are given by that table; D and trimming were obtained from the DNA. The sample includes some 70,000 clones, about 61% of them seen just once. The source of this sequence is a woman aged 45 to 65 in good health and CMV-seronegative. Source material: PBMCs. J is TRBJ2-7 and V is TRBV5-1; 7 positions agree with TRBD1. The CDR3 DNA reads as TGCGCCAGCAGCCCAAAGGGGCAGGGGGCCTACGAGCAGTACTTC. This gives the protein CASSPKGQGAYEQYF.